This T cell receptor (beta chain) emerged from a study of T cell clones after liver transplantation. Turning to the study itself: Subjects received no induction therapy and standard immunosuppression until randomization at 12-24 months post-transplant. Tolerance: complete withdrawal held at least one year, liver enzymes staying within twice normal.

Study-wide results and limits: Compared with third party-reactive sequences, donor-reactive ones declined more, independent of withdrawal success.

This CDR3 is 17 amino acids long. The J segment lost 2 bases and the V segment lost 3 bases, leaving 6 bases of the junction unmatched. Germline lookup yields CDR1 SGDLS and CDR2 YYNGEE. In regard to this clone: The antigen is not known.

Using immunoSEQ multiplex PCR, the repertoire was profiled, and TCRdb retains in-frame clones only, with some absent. The table has approximately 22,000 clones, over 85% seen once. The receptor was isolated from a human patient who received a liver transplant. Certain T cells may be donor cells from the graft. The sample here was CD8+ T cells from blood, taken approximately 27 months after liver transplant. The chain couples TRBV9 to TRBJ2-3; 13 bases map to TRBD2. CDR3 amino acids: CASSDGTSGTFTDTQYF. The CDR3 bases are TGTGCCAGCAGCGATGGGACTAGCGGGACCTTCACAGATACGCAGTATTTT.